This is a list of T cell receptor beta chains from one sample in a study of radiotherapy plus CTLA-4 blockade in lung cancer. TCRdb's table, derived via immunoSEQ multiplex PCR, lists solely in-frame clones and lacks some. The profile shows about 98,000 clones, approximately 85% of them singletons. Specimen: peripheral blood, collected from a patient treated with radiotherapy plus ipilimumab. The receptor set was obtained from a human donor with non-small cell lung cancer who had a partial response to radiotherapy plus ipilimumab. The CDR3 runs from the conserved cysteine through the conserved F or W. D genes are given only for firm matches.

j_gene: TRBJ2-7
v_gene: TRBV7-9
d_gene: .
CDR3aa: CASSFNNEQYF

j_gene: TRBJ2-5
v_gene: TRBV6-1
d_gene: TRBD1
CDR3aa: CASSWDRTQETQYF

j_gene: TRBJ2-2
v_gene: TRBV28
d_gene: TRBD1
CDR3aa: CASSLRQGVGTGELFF

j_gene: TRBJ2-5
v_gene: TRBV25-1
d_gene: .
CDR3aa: CASSDREETQYF

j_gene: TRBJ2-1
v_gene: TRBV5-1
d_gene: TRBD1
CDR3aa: CASLQGAASNEQFF

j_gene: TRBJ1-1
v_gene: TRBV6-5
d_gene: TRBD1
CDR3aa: CASSSTGGKAFF

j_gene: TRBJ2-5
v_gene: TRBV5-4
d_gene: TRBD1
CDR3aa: CASSSAPGQQETQYF

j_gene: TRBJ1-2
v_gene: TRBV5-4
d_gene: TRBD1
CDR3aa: CASSPAGTGANYGYTF

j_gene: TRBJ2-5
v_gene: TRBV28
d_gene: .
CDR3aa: CASSLIRSGEQYF

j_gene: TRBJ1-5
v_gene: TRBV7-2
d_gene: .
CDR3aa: CASSLRGLGQPQHF

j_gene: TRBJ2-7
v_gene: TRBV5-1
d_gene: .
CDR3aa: CASSIEGVPYEQYF

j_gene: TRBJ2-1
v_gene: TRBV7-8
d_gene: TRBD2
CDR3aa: CASSSMTSGRNNEQFF

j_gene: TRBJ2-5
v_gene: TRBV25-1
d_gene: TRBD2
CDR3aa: CASSETSGNQETQYF

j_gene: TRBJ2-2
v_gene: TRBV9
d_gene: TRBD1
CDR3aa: CASSVGGTGKIGELFF

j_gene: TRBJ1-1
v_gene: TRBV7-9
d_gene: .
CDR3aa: CASSFSGLRNTEAFF

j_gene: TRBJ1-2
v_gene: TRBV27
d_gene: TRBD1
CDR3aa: CASSLGQGTYTF

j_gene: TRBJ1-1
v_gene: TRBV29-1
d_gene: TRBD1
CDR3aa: CSARSRGTGPNTEAFF

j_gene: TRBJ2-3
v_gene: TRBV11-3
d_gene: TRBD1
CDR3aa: CASSFRDRGPDTQYF

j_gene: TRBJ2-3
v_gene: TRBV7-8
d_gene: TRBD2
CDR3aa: CASSQAGAGGDTQYF

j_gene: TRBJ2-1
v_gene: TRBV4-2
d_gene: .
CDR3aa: CASSPLPGLQGGEQFF

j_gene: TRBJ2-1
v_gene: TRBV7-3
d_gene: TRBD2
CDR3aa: CASSPRSGTSGNEQFF

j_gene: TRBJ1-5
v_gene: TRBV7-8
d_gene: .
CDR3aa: CASSQTGSNQPQHF

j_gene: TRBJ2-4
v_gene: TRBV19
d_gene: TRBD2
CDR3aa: CASSLRTSGGGIQYF

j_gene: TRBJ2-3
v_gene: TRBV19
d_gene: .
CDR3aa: CASSTYTDTQYF

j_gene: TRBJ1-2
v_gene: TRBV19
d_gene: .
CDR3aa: CASSIGLGYTF

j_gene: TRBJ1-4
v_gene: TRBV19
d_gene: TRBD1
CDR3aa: CASSTDRAFTNEKLFF

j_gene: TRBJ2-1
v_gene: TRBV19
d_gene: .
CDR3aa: CASSMGQSYNEQFF

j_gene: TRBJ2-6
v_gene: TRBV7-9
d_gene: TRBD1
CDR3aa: CASREQGAGANVLTF

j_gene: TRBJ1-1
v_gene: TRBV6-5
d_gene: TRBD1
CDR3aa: CASSVRDSDREAFF

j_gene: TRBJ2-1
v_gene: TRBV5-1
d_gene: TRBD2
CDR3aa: CASSLAPGTSGSSYNEQFF

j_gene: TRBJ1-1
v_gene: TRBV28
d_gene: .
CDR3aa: CAAVGVAVLEAFF

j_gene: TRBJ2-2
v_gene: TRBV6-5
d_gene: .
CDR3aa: CASSYEGTGELFF

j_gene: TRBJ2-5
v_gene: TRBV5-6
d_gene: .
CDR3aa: CASSLTGEEETQYF

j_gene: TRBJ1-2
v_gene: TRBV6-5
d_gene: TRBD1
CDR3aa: CASSTGGTGYGYTF

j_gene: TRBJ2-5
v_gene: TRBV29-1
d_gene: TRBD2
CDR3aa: CSATRLAGGGETQYF

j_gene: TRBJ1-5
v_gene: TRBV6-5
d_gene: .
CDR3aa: CASSYGEREPQHF

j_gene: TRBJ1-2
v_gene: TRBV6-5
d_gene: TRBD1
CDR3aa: CASSVPTGGRDGYTF

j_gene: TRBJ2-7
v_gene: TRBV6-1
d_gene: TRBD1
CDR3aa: CASPTGGSYEQYF

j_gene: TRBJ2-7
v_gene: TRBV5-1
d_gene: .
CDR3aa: CASSLGGRSYEQYF

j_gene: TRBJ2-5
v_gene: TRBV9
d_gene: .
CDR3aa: CASSVGTGFVEETQYF

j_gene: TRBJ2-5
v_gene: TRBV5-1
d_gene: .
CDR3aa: CASSLGLTNSQETQYF

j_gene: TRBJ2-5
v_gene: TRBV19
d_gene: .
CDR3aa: CASSRGQAETQYF

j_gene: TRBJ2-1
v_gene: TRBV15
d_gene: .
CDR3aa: CATSMYSADSYNEQFF

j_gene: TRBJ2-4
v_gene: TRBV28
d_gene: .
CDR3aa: CASSPRHTGNIQYF

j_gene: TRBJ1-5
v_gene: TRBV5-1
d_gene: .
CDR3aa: CASSSGTAHGPQHF

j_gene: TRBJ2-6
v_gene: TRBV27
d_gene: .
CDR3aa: CASSLLGTQEHLSSGANVLTF

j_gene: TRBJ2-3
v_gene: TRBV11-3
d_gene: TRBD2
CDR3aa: CASSLRPSGTDTQYF

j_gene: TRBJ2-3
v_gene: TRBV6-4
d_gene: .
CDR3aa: CASGADTQYF

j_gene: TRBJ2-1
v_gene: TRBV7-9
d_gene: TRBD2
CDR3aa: CASSLTAGAHNEQFF